What follows is one TCR beta chain and its context. Its antigen is as yet unknown. Each sample's input was around 250 ng genomic DNA, 35,000 to 40,000 genome equivalents. One tube held mixed TRB-A and TRB-B primer pools for touch-down PCR. With the multiplex PCR reads reprocessed, TCRdb shows one record per CDR3 protein and no DNA. In total, the table holds approximately 12,000 distinct CDR3 sequences. These data originate in a study of T cell clusters in autoimmune cytopenias. The CDR3 is 12 amino acids. Per the germline V gene, CDR1 is SGHAT and CDR2 is FQNNGV. Study results and limitations: No cluster-lack signature appeared between secondary cytopenia and chronic lymphocytic leukemia patients, apparently due to lymphoma masking.

The same specimen was also included in a second study, on T cell repertoires in aging, cancer and after chemotherapy. Per that study: In each cancer cohort, median generation probability increased across chemotherapy, suggesting thymic output rebounded.

The receptor's source is a human donor in good health. The chain has TRBV11-2 and TRBJ2-2; TCRdb reports TRBD1, a call that lacks DNA to check it against. Sample: peripheral blood. CDR3 in amino acids: CATGDRAGELFF.